Listed here are 2 T cell receptor beta chains from one sample, sequenced in a study of regulatory T cells in long-lasting Graves disease. Researchers made TCR beta libraries by using iRepertoire HTBI primers and running Arm-PCR on CDR3 regions. TCRdb ran MiXCR on the multiplex PCR reads and lists one entry per CDR3 protein. The sample records 350,000 to 500,000 distinct CDR3 sequences, 14% being singletons. Regarding time point: newly diagnosed GD, antithyroid drugs for less than 3 months. Scientists built the TCR library using RNA that was extracted from PBMCs. This sample was also put to use in a study of T cells in Graves' hyperthyroidism and ophthalmopathy.

The input for sequencing was peripheral blood mononuclear cells (PBMCs), taken at new diagnosis, from a patient treated with antithyroid drugs. These TCRs come from a woman aged 45-65 years with Graves disease.

The rearrangement joins TRBV10-2 to TRBJ2-7; D remains ambiguous. V was pared by 0 bases and J by 2 bases, with 8 bases between. There are 14 residues in the CDR3. Germline CDR1 is WSHSY and CDR2 is SAAADI. CDR3 coding DNA: TGCGCCAGCAGTGAGTCTGTGACAACCTACGAGCAGTACTTC. Protein product: CASSESVTTYEQYF.

This clonotype has a count of ten or more. The rearrangement links TRBV30 to TRBJ2-7, with 7 bases lining up with TRBD2. The CDR3 sequence is 14 residues long. V shed 5 bases and J 3 bases; nucleotides not matched to a gene: 10. The germline gives CDR1 GTSNPN, CDR2 SVGIG (reference sequence). The CDR3 sequence is CAWFCGSWVYEQYF. The CDR3 bases are TGTGCCTGGTTTTGCGGGAGCTGGGTCTACGAGCAGTACTTC.